The T cell receptor (beta chain) under discussion was sequenced for a study of identical twins. This clonotype was seen repeatedly, ten times or more. The CDR3 loop spans 14 amino acids. J was trimmed by 4 bases and V by 6 bases; bases with no gene match: 8. TCRdb re-analysed the 5' RACE reads in MiXCR, keeping a single row per CDR3 protein. The sample lists 550,000 to 700,000 distinct CDR3 sequences, more than 9% occurring once. The same data also contributed to another study, on yellow fever vaccine responses in identical twins.

The receptor was derived from a woman younger than 35 in good health. Sequencing was carried out using PBMCs. V gene TRBV12-3 or TRBV12-4 combines with J gene TRBJ2-7, with 8 bases lining up with TRBD1. CDR3 in DNA: TGTGCCAGCAGATCCGGGACAGGACATTACGAGCAGTACTTC. It translates to CASRSGTGHYEQYF.